This passage covers 15 T cell receptor beta chains from one sample sequenced in a study of identical twins (dated by TCRdb to 2016 to 2018). Library prep was done by 5' RACE. The instrument was an Illumina HiSeq 2000. TCRdb reanalyzed the raw reads on its own, using fastp at Q25 for trimming and MiXCR for clone calling, and kept in-frame beta chains. CDR3 protein sequences are deduplicated, and each keeps its most common genes and DNA. The sample table contains about 730,000 distinct CDR3 sequences; only one count was recorded for 21% of them. The ten top clones hold around 4.4% of the sample. These sequences were also reported in another study, on T cells expressing NK-cell markers.

Specimen: PBMCs. The receptors stem from a woman aged 18-35 years in good health.

There are a few counts of this clonotype. As DNA, the CDR3 is TGCAGTGCTAGAGATGGGAGTAGAGATACGCAGTATTTT. Its protein is CSARDGSRDTQYF. V is TRBV20-1 and J is TRBJ2-3, with D possibly being TRBD2 (5 bases). Trimming took 0 bases from V and 5 from J, leaving 9 bases between them. CDR1 and CDR2 (germline): DFQATT, SNEGSKA (reference sequence). The CDR3 extends over 13 amino acids.

This sequence joins TRBV5-1 and TRBJ2-1, with no clear D. The CDR3 sequence is 14 residues long. The V and J ends lost 4 bases and 5 bases respectively, with 13 bases between them. Germline loops: CDR1 SGHRS, CDR2 YFSETQ. CDR3 nucleotide sequence: TGCGCCAGCAGCCCCGCCGGGCTTGACAATGAGCAGTTCTTC. It yields the protein CASSPAGLDNEQFF.

This clonotype came up a few times. The V gene is TRBV6-5, the J gene TRBJ1-6; D gene uncertain. V lost 2 bases, J lost 0 bases, and 11 bases lay in between. Germline V gene sequence: CDR1 MNHEY, CDR2 SVGAGI. CDR3 length: 17 amino acids. In DNA form, the CDR3 reads TGTGCCAGCAGTTACGGGTGGTCGGACTCCTATAATTCACCCCTCCACTTT. Protein sequence: CASSYGWSDSYNSPLHF.

This clonotype has only a few counts. V usage is TRBV4-3 and J usage is TRBJ2-7; no firm D call. The germline V gene encodes CDR1 LGHNA and CDR2 YSLEER. The CDR3 length is 13 residues. V was shortened by 1 base and J by 4 bases, with 8 bases between the two germline ends. As DNA, the CDR3 is TGCGCCAGCAGCCAAGTTGCATCATACGAGCAGTACTTC. It is translated as CASSQVASYEQYF.

J is TRBJ2-5 and V is TRBV11-2; D is undetermined. The germline V gene encodes CDR1 SGHAT and CDR2 FQNNGV. Between the trimmed V and J ends, which lost 1 base and 6 bases, there was a span of 21 bases. This CDR3 has 17 amino acids. The CDR3 is CASSLGRGRPSAKTQYF. As DNA, the CDR3 is TGTGCCAGCAGCTTAGGAAGAGGCCGCCCCTCCGCCAAGACCCAGTACTTC.

Only a few counts were recorded for this clonotype. The J gene is TRBJ2-5, the V gene TRBV12-3 or TRBV12-4; TRBD2 agrees at 9 bases. The CDR3 is 16 residues long. Losses at the gene ends were 5 bases for V and 1 base for J; bases not matched to a gene: 8. CDR3 sequence (DNA): TGTGCCAGCAGTCTAACCAGCGGGAGGCCCCAAGAGACCCAGTACTTC. As protein: CASSLTSGRPQETQYF.

The chain links TRBV5-1 to TRBJ1-1; 9 nucleotides line up with TRBD1. V gave up 4 bases and J gave up 0 bases; unmatched junction bases: 4. Looked up from germline, CDR1 is SGHRS and CDR2 is YFSETQ. This CDR3 spans 15 amino acids. The CDR3 nucleotides are TGCGCCAGCAGCGTCCGGGACAGGGTGAACACTGAAGCTTTCTTT. Its protein product is CASSVRDRVNTEAFF.

This clonotype was observed at least ten times. This sequence joins TRBV5-1 and TRBJ2-2; D uncertain. This CDR3 comprises 12 residues. The V and J ends lost 5 bases and 4 bases respectively, with 6 bases between them. Germline CDR1 is SGHRS and CDR2 is YFSETQ. The CDR3, as DNA: TGCGCCAGCAGGAAGGGCACCGGGGAGCTGTTTTTT. Its protein product is CASRKGTGELFF.

This clonotype has at least ten counts. This chain links TRBV5-1 with TRBJ2-7, with 9 bases identical to TRBD1. The CDR3 totals 15 residues. J gave up 6 bases and V 2 bases, and 9 bases lay outside the gene matches. Looked up from germline, CDR1 is SGHRS and CDR2 is YFSETQ. CDR3 sequence reads: CASSLQGATSAEQYF. The CDR3 DNA reads as TGCGCCAGCAGCTTACAGGGGGCGACTTCGGCCGAGCAGTACTTC.

This clonotype was counted between two and nine times. The DNA for the CDR3 is TGCAGTGCTAGAGATCCGGCAACCTCTGGAAACACCATATATTTT. Translated, it gives CSARDPATSGNTIYF. V usage is TRBV20-1 and J usage is TRBJ1-3, with D uncertain. The V end was cut by 0 bases, the J end by 0 bases, with 9 bases between. Germline V gene sequence: CDR1 DFQATT, CDR2 SNEGSKA (reference sequence). The CDR3 spans 15 residues.

This clonotype was counted only a few times. The rearrangement uses TRBV24-1 and TRBJ2-3; a weak D match, TRBD2 (5 bases). This CDR3 contains 15 residues. Trimming took off 5 bases at V and 4 bases at J, with 15 bases between the two ends. In germline, CDR1 is KGHDR, CDR2 SFDVKD. The CDR3 sequence is CATSAKKGDPDTQYF. CDR3 DNA: TGTGCCACCAGTGCCAAAAAGGGAGACCCAGATACGCAGTATTTT.

This clonotype was counted many times. The gene calls are TRBV27 and TRBJ2-7, with D uncertain. The CDR3 extends over 12 amino acids. The germline V and J ends were trimmed by 6 bases and 3 bases, with 9 bases remaining between them. From germline, CDR1 is MNHEY and CDR2 SMNVEV (reference sequence). The CDR3 DNA is TGTGCCAGCAGAGAAGGGAACTACGAGCAGTACTTC. The encoded protein is CASREGNYEQYF.

This chain uses TRBV5-5 with TRBJ2-5; TRBD2 aligns across 7 bases. Trimming removed 2 bases from V and 5 bases from J; junction bases left unmatched: 6. The CDR3 spans 14 residues. The germline gives CDR1 SGHKS, CDR2 YYEKEE (reference sequence). The CDR3 here is CASSFDGLVETQYF. For the CDR3, the DNA is TGTGCCAGCAGCTTCGACGGACTAGTCGAGACCCAGTACTTC.

The CDR3 spells CASSRSGGGNNEQFF. DNA of the CDR3: TGTGCCAGCAGCCGCAGCGGGGGGGGCAACAATGAGCAGTTCTTC. The rearrangement uses TRBV11-3 and TRBJ2-1, with 10 bases that match TRBD2. The length of the CDR3 is 15 residues. Germline assignment: CDR1 SGHNT and CDR2 YENEEA. Losses at the gene ends were 5 bases for V and 5 bases for J; bases not matched to a gene: 6.

The chain employs TRBV4-1 and TRBJ2-2; no clear D gene. Germline V gene sequence: CDR1 MGHRA, CDR2 YSYEKL. The CDR3 runs 15 residues. Trimming took off 0 bases at V and 2 bases at J, with 7 bases between the two ends. CDR3 coding DNA: TGCGCCAGCAGCCAAGATGGTCTCAACACCGGGGAGCTGTTTTTT. It translates to CASSQDGLNTGELFF.